These T cell receptor beta chains were read from a single sample in a study of CD8 T cells in ankylosing spondylitis. TCRdb reprocessed the 5' RACE reads via MiXCR and lists one record per CDR3 protein. The repertoire holds roughly 180,000 distinct CDR3 sequences, with approximately 13% as singletons. Material: blood, either unsorted or a sorted T cell fraction (not recorded which). The receptors shown here come from a female donor with ankylosing spondylitis or in good health (not recorded which). Each CDR3 is given with its conserved first and last residue. D genes are given only for firm matches. Size is omitted from some rows. Given values are once, few, many or a class for expanded clones.

TRBJ2-2	16	.	few	TRBV9	CASSPGPGASTGELFF	TGTGCCAGCAGCCCAGGTCCGGGGGCGAGCACCGGGGAGCTGTTTTTT
TRBJ2-7	14	TRBD2	few	TRBV12-3/TRBV12-4	CASRTSGRTYEQYF	TGTGCCAGTAGAACTAGCGGGAGAACCTACGAGCAGTACTTC
TRBJ2-7	14	TRBD2	many	TRBV9	CASSVSGRPYEQYF	TGTGCCAGCAGCGTGAGCGGGAGACCGTACGAGCAGTACTTC
TRBJ1-2	13	.	many	TRBV20-1	CSIPPAPGSGYTF	TGCAGCATCCCGCCGGCTCCAGGAAGCGGCTACACCTTC
TRBJ2-2	14	TRBD1	many	TRBV29-1	CSVGPTGAPGELFF	TGCAGCGTTGGTCCTACAGGGGCCCCCGGGGAGCTGTTTTTT
TRBJ1-1	14	TRBD1	many	TRBV30	CAWSVQGASTEAFF	TGTGCCTGGAGTGTACAGGGGGCATCCACTGAAGCTTTCTTT
TRBJ2-5	15	TRBD1	many	TRBV20-1	CSAKRGQYVAETQYF	TGCAGTGCCAAAAGGGGACAGTACGTGGCAGAGACCCAGTACTTC
TRBJ1-2	16	.	many	TRBV9	CASSVEAEWINYGYTF	TGTGCCAGCAGCGTAGAAGCGGAGTGGATTAACTATGGCTACACCTTC
TRBJ2-3	15	TRBD2	.	TRBV19	CASSIYGSGADTQYF	TGTGCCAGTAGTATTTACGGGAGCGGGGCAGATACGCAGTATTTT
TRBJ1-2	13	.	.	TRBV7-2	CASSLPGLYGYTF	TGTGCCAGCAGCTTGCCGGGTCTGTATGGCTACACCTTC
TRBJ2-7	16	TRBD2	many	TRBV3-1	CASSQPTSGTSYEQYF	TGTGCCAGCAGCCAACCAACTAGCGGGACTAGCTACGAGCAGTACTTC
TRBJ1-2	15	.	many	TRBV3-1	CASRPMEGSNYGYTF	TGTGCCAGCAGGCCGATGGAGGGATCCAACTATGGCTACACCTTC
TRBJ1-3	14	.	many	TRBV27	CASSFGGLGNTIYF	TGTGCCAGCAGCTTCGGGGGGCTTGGAAACACCATATATTTT
TRBJ2-5	15	TRBD2	few	TRBV5-1	CASRRDGRVQETQYF	TGCGCCAGCAGGAGGGACGGGAGGGTCCAAGAGACCCAGTACTTC